This T cell receptor beta chain was captured by sequencing in a study of blood T cell repertoires in COVID-19. Study context: Samples taken during acute and convalescent COVID-19 were collected in the United States, Italy and Spain.

TCRdb's copy holds only in-frame clones and misses some; the assay was immunoSEQ multiplex PCR. This repertoire shows 250,000 to 300,000 clones, 82% found once; its top ten account for 5%. CDR1 SGHNT and CDR2 YENEEA come from the germline V gene. The V end was cut by 3 bases, the J end by 7 bases, with 19 bases between. The CDR3 has 16 residues. This clonotype originated in a man aged 35 to 55 who had been exposed to COVID-19. The V and J genes are TRBV11-3 and TRBJ2-1, with a weak D call TRBD1 (6 bases). Sequenced: PBMCs or T cells enriched from blood (not recorded which). The CDR3: CASSFFEDRGTNEQFF. CDR3 nucleotide sequence: TGTGCCAGCAGCTTCTTCGAAGATCGTGGGACAAATGAGCAGTTCTTC.